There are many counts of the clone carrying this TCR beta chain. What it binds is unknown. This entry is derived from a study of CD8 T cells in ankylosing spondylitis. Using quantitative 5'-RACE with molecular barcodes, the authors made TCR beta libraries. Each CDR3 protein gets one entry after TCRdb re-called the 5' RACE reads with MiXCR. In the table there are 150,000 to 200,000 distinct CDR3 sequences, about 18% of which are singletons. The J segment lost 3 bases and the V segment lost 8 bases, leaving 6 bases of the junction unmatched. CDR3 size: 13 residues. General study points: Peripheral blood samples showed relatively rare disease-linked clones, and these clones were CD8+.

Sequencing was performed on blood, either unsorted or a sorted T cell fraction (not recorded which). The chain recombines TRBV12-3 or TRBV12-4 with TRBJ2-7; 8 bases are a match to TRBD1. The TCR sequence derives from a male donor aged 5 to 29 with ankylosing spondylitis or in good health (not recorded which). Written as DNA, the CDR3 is TGTGCCAGCTTCCTCGGACAGGGCTACGAGCAGTACTTC. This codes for CASFLGQGYEQYF.